What follows are 25 T cell receptor beta chains derived from one specimen sequenced in a study of tumor and adjacent non-tumor tissue in lung cancer. TCRbeta libraries were built with three rounds of nested PCR, modified from ARM-PCR. TCRdb re-called the multiplex PCR reads through MiXCR, storing one row per CDR3 protein. The sample carries over 110,000 distinct CDR3 sequences, approximately 70% recorded once. This sample's RNA came from whole unsorted tissue. The sample consisted of lung tumor tissue. Receptor source: a man in his sixties with small cell lung cancer.

Of note for this clonotype: Germline and junction disagree at one end, which may indicate a read error. The chain recombines TRBV20-1 with TRBJ2-3, with TRBD2 matching 9 bases. CDR3 length equals 15 residues. Germline V gene data show CDR1 as DFQATT and CDR2 as SNEGSKA (reference sequence). CDR3: CSASGLAGSTNTQYF. The CDR3 bases are TGCAGTGCTAGTGGGCTAGCGGGGAGCACAAATACGCAGTATTTT.

The chain carries TRBV6-5 and TRBJ2-3; D gene uncertain. V gave up 1 base and J gave up 0 bases, with 8 bases separating them. Germline V lookup: CDR1 MNHEY, CDR2 SVGAGI. This CDR3 has 15 amino acids. The CDR3 DNA follows: TGTGCCAGCAGTTACTTGGGGATTAGCACAGATACGCAGTATTTT. Protein sequence: CASSYLGISTDTQYF.

Details on this clonotype: This may arise from a read error, as a much more abundant clone is one base away. The genes are TRBV12-3 or TRBV12-4 and TRBJ1-2, with D maybe TRBD1 (5 bases). The ends were cut back, 7 bases at V and 10 bases at J, with 16 bases in the middle. This CDR3 has 12 amino acids. Written as DNA, the CDR3 is TGTGCCAGCACAGGGTTAAGGGACGACTACACCTTC. Translated, it gives CASTGLRDDYTF.

This clonotype was detected once. With a much larger clone just one base away, this may be a read error. The chain employs TRBV6-1 and TRBJ2-1; the D gene is possibly TRBD2 (5 bases). Trimming removed 7 bases at V and 0 bases at J, with 13 bases between. Germline CDR1 and CDR2: MNHNS and SASEGT. The CDR3 spans 15 residues. CDR3 coding DNA: TGTGCCAGCATTGTGGAGAGGGCCTCCTACAATGAGCAGTTCTTC. Amino acids: CASIVERASYNEQFF.

As for this clonotype: A junction boundary mismatches the germline segment, possibly from a read error. The chain uses TRBV11-2 and TRBJ2-2, with TRBD1 identical over 7 bases. Germline V gene data show CDR1 as SGHAT and CDR2 as FQNNGV. The CDR3 runs 15 residues. CDR3 bases: TGTACCAGCTTAATTGGTAGGGGGCGGACCGGGGAGCTGTTTTTT. Residues: CTSLIGRGRTGELFF.

The chain links TRBV29-1 to TRBJ2-1, with unresolved D. The CDR3 covers 13 residues. The germline V gene encodes CDR1 SQVTM and CDR2 ANQGSEA. Deletions cut 2 bases from V and 6 bases from J, with 11 bases between. CDR3 DNA: TGCAGCGTTGAAAGGGCTCAGGTCAATGAGCAGTTCTTC. As protein: CSVERAQVNEQFF.

To note about this clonotype: The junction departs from the called germline gene at one end, perhaps through a read error. This chain joins TRBV11-3 and TRBJ2-2; possibly TRBD1 or TRBD2 for D (6 bases each). Germline CDR1 SGHNT, CDR2 YENEEA. This CDR3 has 14 amino acids. CDR3 in amino acids: CASNLNRDTGGLFF. In nucleotides, the CDR3 is TGTGCCAGCAACTTAAACAGGGACACCGGGGGGCTGTTTTTT.

The chain employs TRBV20-1 and TRBJ1-3; D gene unclear. Trimming stripped 7 bases from V and 1 base from J, with 14 bases between. The germline CDR1 and CDR2 sequences are DFQATT and SNEGSKA (reference sequence). The CDR3 length is 14 residues. In DNA, the CDR3 is TGCAGTGTTAGTGAGGGAGGGTCTGGAAACACCATATATTTT. Protein product: CSVSEGGSGNTIYF.

Regarding this clonotype: Being one base from a much bigger clone, this may be a read error. This chain connects TRBV20-1 to TRBJ1-1; D call uncertain. Germline V gives CDR1 DFQATT, CDR2 SNEGSKA (reference sequence). The V gene lost 6 bases and the J gene lost 1 base, with 12 bases spanning the gap. The CDR3 loop spans 13 amino acids. As DNA, the CDR3 is TGCAGTGCCACGCTCTTAGGGAACACTGAAGCTTTCTTT. Translation gives CSATLLGNTEAFF.

Of note for this clonotype: At one boundary the junction diverges from the germline segment, which might be a read error. The chain carries TRBV20-1 and TRBJ2-3, with D uncertain. Germline loops: CDR1 DFQATT, CDR2 SNEGSKA (reference sequence). The CDR3 sequence is 20 residues long. The CDR3 bases are TGCAGTGCAAGAGATGGGCGGCAGGCGAGACGGGCGCCCCACGCAGATACGCAGTATTTT. Its translation: CSARDGRQARRAPHADTQYF.

This clonotype has more than one count but fewer than ten. One end of the junction fails to match germline, which may point to a read error. This sequence joins TRBV6-6 and TRBJ2-1, with 13 bases that match TRBD2. Germline loops: CDR1 MNHNY, CDR2 SVGAGI (reference sequence). The CDR3 spans 16 residues. CDR3 DNA: TGTGTCAGCAGTTACTCAGGACTAGCGGGAGAAAATGAGCAGTTCTTC. This sequence encodes CVSSYSGLAGENEQFF.

The rearrangement links TRBV5-1 to TRBJ1-2, with D unclear. V was shortened by 2 bases and J by 6 bases, with 14 bases between the two germline ends. The CDR3 consists of 14 residues. Germline V gene lookup returns CDR1 SGHRS and CDR2 YFSETQ. The CDR3 bases are TGCGCCAGCAGCTTTCTCCGGGGAAGAGATGGCTACACCTTC. The encoded protein is CASSFLRGRDGYTF.

With respect to this clonotype: The germline gene is not matched at one end of the junction; a read error may be the cause. The chain is built from TRBV6-2 or TRBV6-3 and TRBJ2-1; no definite D call. The CDR3 is 13 amino acids. In germline, CDR1 is MNHEY, CDR2 SVGEGT. The CDR3 sequence is CTSSTGPNNEQFF. The CDR3 nucleotides are TGTACCAGCAGTACCGGCCCTAACAATGAGCAATTCTTC.

This sequence joins TRBV7-9 and TRBJ2-7; 13 bases align to TRBD2. This CDR3 is built from 16 residues. V was clipped by 5 bases and J by 7 bases; unmatched bases: 11. Germline CDR1 is SEHNR and CDR2 is FQNEAQ (reference sequence). CDR3 DNA sequence: TGTGCCAGCAGCCCAGGTGGACTAGCGGGAGTGTATGAGCAGTACTTC. Amino acid sequence: CASSPGGLAGVYEQYF.

Comment on this clonotype: A junction boundary mismatches the germline segment, possibly from a read error. The chain links TRBV20-1 to TRBJ2-2; 11 positions agree with TRBD2. There are 16 residues in the CDR3. CDR1 DFQATT and CDR2 SNEGSKA come from the germline V gene (reference sequence). In DNA form, the CDR3 reads TGTAGTGCCGCCCCTCCAACTAGCGGGAGAGTCGGGGAGATGTTTTTT. Translation: CSAAPPTSGRVGEMFF.

V and J are TRBV29-1 and TRBJ1-5; no reliable D call. In germline, CDR1 is SQVTM, CDR2 ANQGSEA. V gave up 5 bases and J gave up 8 bases, with 16 bases separating them. The CDR3 extends over 13 amino acids. CDR3 amino acids: CSVIGRGGEPQHF. Written as DNA, the CDR3 is TGCAGCGTTATTGGACGGGGAGGTGAGCCCCAGCATTTT.

Note on this clonotype: This may be a read error: a much more frequent sequence differs by one nucleotide. The V gene is TRBV6-5, the J gene TRBJ2-4; D is perhaps TRBD2 (6 bases). The germline V and J ends were trimmed by 1 base and 5 bases, with 12 bases remaining between them. This CDR3 contains 15 residues. Looked up from germline, CDR1 is MNHEY and CDR2 is SVGAGI. The CDR3 region has the DNA TGTGCCAGCAGTTACTGCTCGCGGGGACAAAACATTCAGTACTTC. Its translation: CASSYCSRGQNIQYF.

The chain is built from TRBV6-1 and TRBJ1-1; D is unclear. This CDR3 spans 15 amino acids. Trimming cost V 4 bases and J 5 bases, with 17 bases left between them. The germline CDR1 and CDR2 sequences are MNHNS and SASEGT. In DNA form, the CDR3 reads TGTGCCAGCAGTGCCCGCAGGAGGTCTCGAACTGAAGCTTTCTTT. As protein: CASSARRRSRTEAFF.

The rearrangement uses TRBV7-8 and TRBJ2-1; 9 bases are shared with TRBD1. This CDR3 has 15 residues. The ends lost 5 bases at V and 3 bases at J; junction bases unmatched: 5. Germline-derived CDR1 and CDR2 are SGHVS and FQNEAQ. The CDR3 DNA is TGTGCCAGCAGCAAGGCGGGACAGGGCTACAATGAGCAGTTCTTC. This codes for CASSKAGQGYNEQFF.

The chain has TRBV5-4 and TRBJ1-5; D remains unclear. Between the trimmed V and J ends, which lost 3 bases and 4 bases, there was a span of 14 bases. The CDR3 contains 15 residues. CDR1 is SGHNT, CDR2 YYREEE, per germline (reference sequence). DNA of the CDR3: TGTGCCAGCAGCTCCGCGGGGTCCCCTAATCAGCCCCAGCATTTT. This translates into CASSSAGSPNQPQHF. Full variable domain (outside the CDR3, taken from reference TRBV5-4 and TRBJ1-5): ETGVTQSPTHLIKTRGQQVTLRCSSQSGHNTVSWYQQALGQGPQFIFQYYREEENGRGNFPPRFSGLQFPNYSSELNVNALELDDSALYLCASSSAGSPNQPQHFGDGTRLSIL.

This clonotype appeared once. At one of its ends the junction is not consistent with the germline gene, which may arise from a read error. V is TRBV12-3 or TRBV12-4 and J is TRBJ1-5, with D uncertain. This CDR3 has 13 residues. CDR3 amino acids: CASSFGRGQPQHF. CDR3 DNA: TGCGCCAGTAGTTTTGGGCGGGGTCAGCCCCAGCATTTT.

On this clonotype itself: No conserved phenylalanine or tryptophan is present at the end of the CDR3, so a read error is the likely explanation. This chain uses TRBV20-1 with TRBJ2-7; the match to TRBD1 covers 10 bases. Germline V CDR1 and CDR2: DFQATT, SNEGSKA (reference sequence). V lost 7 bases and J lost 0; bases outside the gene matches: 6. CDR3 length equals 14 residues. CDR3 DNA sequence: TGCAGTGTTACAGGACAGGGGGGCTCCTACGAGCAGTACCTC. It codes for CSVTGQGGSYEQYL.

This clonotype occurred a few times. The chain is built from TRBV29-1 and TRBJ1-1, with TRBD1 as a possible D gene (5 bases). Germline CDR1 is SQVTM and CDR2 is ANQGSEA. V lost 3 bases to trimming and J lost 0 bases, with 14 bases between them. There are 15 residues in the CDR3. The CDR3 spells CSVDEMGQMNTEAFF. The CDR3 DNA is TGCAGCGTTGATGAAATGGGGCAAATGAACACTGAAGCTTTCTTT.

This clonotype has just a few counts. The chain is built from TRBV4-2 and TRBJ1-2; 8 positions match TRBD1. Trimming cost V 0 bases and J 5 bases; bases outside gene matches: 8. The CDR3 has 16 residues. Germline loops: CDR1 LGHNA, CDR2 YNFKEQ. The CDR3 reads CASSQEGQARGYGYTF. The DNA for the CDR3 is TGTGCCAGCAGCCAAGAGGGACAGGCAAGAGGGTATGGCTACACCTTC.

As regards this clonotype: One junction end does not reproduce the germline sequence, and a read error may be involved. V is TRBV6-6 and J is TRBJ2-3; the D is unclear. CDR3 length: 13 residues. In germline, CDR1 is MNHNY, CDR2 SVGAGI (reference sequence). CDR3 in DNA: TGCGCCAGCAGTCACTACCAGGCAGATACGCAGTATTTT. Translation gives CASSHYQADTQYF.